This TCR beta chain was captured by sequencing in a study of T-cell reconstitution after alpha-beta-depleted transplantation in children. This clonotype was recorded only once. At one boundary the junction diverges from the germline segment, which might be a read error. Germline loops: CDR1 LGHDT, CDR2 YNNKEL (reference sequence). The CDR3 has 18 residues. Unique molecular identifiers featured in how the TCRbeta library was prepared. MiXCR, run by TCRdb on the PCR reads, gives a single entry per CDR3 protein. The table has around 700,000 distinct CDR3 sequences, about 12% seen once; the top ten hold 0.75% to 0.85%.

This TCR was sampled from a girl under 10 years old with congenital amegakaryocytic thrombocytopenia, due to receive a stem cell transplant. Sample: PBMCs, taken before TCRalphabeta/CD19-depleted stem cell transplant. V gene TRBV3-1 combines with J gene TRBJ1-1; D is perhaps TRBD1 (6 bases). In DNA, the CDR3 is TGTGCCTGCAGCCCTCGACGGTGGGGGGCACGGGTTGGTACTGAAGCTTTCTTT. Encoded protein: CACSPRRWGARVGTEAFF.